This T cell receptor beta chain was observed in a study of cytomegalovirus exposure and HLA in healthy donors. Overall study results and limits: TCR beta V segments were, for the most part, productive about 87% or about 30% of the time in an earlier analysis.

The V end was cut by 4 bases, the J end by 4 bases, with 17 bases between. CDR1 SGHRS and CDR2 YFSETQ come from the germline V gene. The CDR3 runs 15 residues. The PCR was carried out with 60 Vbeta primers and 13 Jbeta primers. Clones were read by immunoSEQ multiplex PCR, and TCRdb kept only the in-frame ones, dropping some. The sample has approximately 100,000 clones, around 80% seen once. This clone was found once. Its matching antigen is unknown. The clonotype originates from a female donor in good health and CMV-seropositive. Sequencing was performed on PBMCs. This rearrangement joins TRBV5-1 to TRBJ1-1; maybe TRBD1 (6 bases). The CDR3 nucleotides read TGCGCCAGCAGCCCCAGTCCCAGGGGCGCCACTGAAGCTTTCTTT. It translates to CASSPSPRGATEAFF.